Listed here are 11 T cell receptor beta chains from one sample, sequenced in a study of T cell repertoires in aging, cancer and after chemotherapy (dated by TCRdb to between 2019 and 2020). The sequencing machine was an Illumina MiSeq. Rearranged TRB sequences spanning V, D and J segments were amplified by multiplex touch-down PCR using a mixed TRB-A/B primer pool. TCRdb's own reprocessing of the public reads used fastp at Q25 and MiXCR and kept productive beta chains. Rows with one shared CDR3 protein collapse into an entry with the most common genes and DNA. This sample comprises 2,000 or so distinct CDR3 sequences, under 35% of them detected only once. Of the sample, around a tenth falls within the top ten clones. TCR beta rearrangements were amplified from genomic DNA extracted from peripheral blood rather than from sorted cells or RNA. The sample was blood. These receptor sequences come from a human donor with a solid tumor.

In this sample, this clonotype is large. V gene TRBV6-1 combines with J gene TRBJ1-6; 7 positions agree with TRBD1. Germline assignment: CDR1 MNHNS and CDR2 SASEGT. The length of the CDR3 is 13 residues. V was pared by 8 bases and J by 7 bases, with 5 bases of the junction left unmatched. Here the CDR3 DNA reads TGTGCCAGCTTGCGACAGGGCAATTCACCCCTCCACTTT. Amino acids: CASLRQGNSPLHF.

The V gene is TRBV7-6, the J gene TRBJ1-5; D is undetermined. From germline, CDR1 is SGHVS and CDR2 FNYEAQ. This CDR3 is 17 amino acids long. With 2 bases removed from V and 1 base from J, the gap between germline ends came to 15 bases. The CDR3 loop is CASSLRSRERSNQPQHF. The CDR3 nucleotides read TGTGCCAGCAGCTTAAGGAGCCGGGAACGAAGCAATCAGCCCCAGCATTTT.

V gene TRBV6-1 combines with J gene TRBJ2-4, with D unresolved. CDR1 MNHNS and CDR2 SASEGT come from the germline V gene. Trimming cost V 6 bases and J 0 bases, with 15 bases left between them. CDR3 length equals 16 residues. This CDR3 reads CASRSITALAKNIQYF. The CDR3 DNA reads TGTGCCAGCAGATCCATTACAGCACTAGCCAAAAACATTCAGTACTTC.

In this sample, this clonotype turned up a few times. CDR3 protein: CASSQDRAGGREQYF. CDR3 in DNA: TGTGCCAGCAGCCAAGATCGGGCGGGGGGACGCGAGCAGTACTTC. The V call is TRBV14, the J call TRBJ2-7; TRBD2 matches at 8 bases. The CDR3 length is 15 residues. Trimming removed 0 bases from V and 6 bases from J; junction bases left unmatched: 7. Germline CDR1 and CDR2: SGHDN and FVKESK. The whole variable domain, filled in from reference TRBV14 and TRBJ2-7, reads EAGVTQFPSHSVIEKGQTVTLRCDPISGHDNLYWYRRVMGKEIKFLLHFVKESKQDESGMPNNRFLAERTGGTYSTLKVQPAELEDSGVYFCASSQDRAGGREQYFGPGTRLTVT.

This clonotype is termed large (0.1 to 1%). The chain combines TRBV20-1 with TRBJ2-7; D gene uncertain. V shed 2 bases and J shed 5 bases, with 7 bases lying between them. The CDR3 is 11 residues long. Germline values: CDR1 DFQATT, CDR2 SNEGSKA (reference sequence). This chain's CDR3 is CSARIVHEQYF. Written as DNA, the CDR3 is TGCAGTGCTAGAATCGTCCACGAGCAGTACTTC.

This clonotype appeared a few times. CDR3 sequence reads: CSVWDGLSGANVLTF. CDR3 DNA sequence: TGCAGCGTTTGGGACGGCTTGTCTGGGGCCAACGTCCTGACTTTC. The rearrangement joins TRBV29-1 to TRBJ2-6; tentatively, D is TRBD1 or TRBD2 (5 bases each). CDR3 length: 15 residues. CDR1 and CDR2 from the germline V gene are SQVTM and ANQGSEA. V was cut by 5 bases and J by 1 base, with 12 bases left in between.

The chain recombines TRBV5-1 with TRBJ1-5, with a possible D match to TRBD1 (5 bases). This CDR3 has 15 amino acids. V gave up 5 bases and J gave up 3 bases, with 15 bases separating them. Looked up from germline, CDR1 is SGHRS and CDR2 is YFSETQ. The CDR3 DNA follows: TGCGCCAGCAGTAGCGGAGGAGGGGCCAATCAGCCCCAGCATTTT. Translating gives CASSSGGGANQPQHF.

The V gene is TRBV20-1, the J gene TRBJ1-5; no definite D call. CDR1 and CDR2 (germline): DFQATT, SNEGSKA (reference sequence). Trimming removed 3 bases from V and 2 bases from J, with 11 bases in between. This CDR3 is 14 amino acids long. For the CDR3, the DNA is TGCAGTGCTAGTTTCCGGGGTGGCAATCAGCCCCAGCATTTT. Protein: CSASFRGGNQPQHF.

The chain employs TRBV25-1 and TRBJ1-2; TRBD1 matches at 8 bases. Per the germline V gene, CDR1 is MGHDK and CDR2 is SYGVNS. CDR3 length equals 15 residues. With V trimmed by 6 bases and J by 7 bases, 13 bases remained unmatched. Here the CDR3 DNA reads TGTGCCAGCAGCGCGGGAAGGACAGGGCATTTTGGCTACACCTTC. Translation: CASSAGRTGHFGYTF.

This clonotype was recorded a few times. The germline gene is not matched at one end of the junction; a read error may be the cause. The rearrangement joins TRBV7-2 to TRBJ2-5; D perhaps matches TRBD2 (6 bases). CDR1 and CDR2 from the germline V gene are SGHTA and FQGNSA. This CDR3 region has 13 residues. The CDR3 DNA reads TGTGCCAGCAGCTCGAGGGACCCGGGACTGAGTCTATTC. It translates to CASSSRDPGLSLF.

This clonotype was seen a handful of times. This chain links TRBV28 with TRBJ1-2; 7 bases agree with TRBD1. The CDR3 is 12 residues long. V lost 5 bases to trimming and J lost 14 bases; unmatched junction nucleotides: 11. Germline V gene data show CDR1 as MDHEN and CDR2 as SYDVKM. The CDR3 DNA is TGTGCCAGCAGTCCCAATAACAGGGGTAATACCTTC. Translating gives CASSPNNRGNTF.